Listed below are T cell receptor beta chains from one sample, sequenced in a study of cytomegalovirus exposure and HLA in healthy donors. Clones were sequenced by immunoSEQ multiplex PCR, and TCRdb holds only the in-frame ones, with some missing. The sample has about 140,000 clones; almost 85% are singletons. Material for sequencing was PBMCs. These TCRs come from a man under 40 in good health and CMV-seropositive. CDR3s leave out the opening cysteine and the closing phenylalanine or tryptophan. Each record gives: V gene, clone size, J gene, CDR3 protein. Expanded clones are given a class, and other clones once, few, many or no size at all.

V: TRBV6-1
size: -
J: TRBJ1-2
CDR3: ASSEAVPGGLVWYGYT

V: TRBV18
size: -
J: TRBJ1-1
CDR3: ASSRLTGNTYTEAF

V: TRBV11-2
size: -
J: TRBJ2-7
CDR3: ASSLYGQGGYEQY

V: TRBV5-4
size: -
J: TRBJ1-1
CDR3: ASSLFAGANPF

V: TRBV27
size: -
J: TRBJ2-7
CDR3: ASSPAYEQY

V: TRBV7-2
size: -
J: TRBJ2-5
CDR3: ASTPSVQETQY

V: TRBV7-2
size: once
J: TRBJ1-5
CDR3: ASSLGAFSNQPQH

V: TRBV11-1
size: once
J: TRBJ1-2
CDR3: ASSRDGANYGYT

V: TRBV5-1
size: -
J: TRBJ1-2
CDR3: ASSTGAAGGYGYT

V: TRBV7-6
size: many
J: TRBJ2-1
CDR3: ASSPTIGNEQF

V: TRBV7-9
size: -
J: TRBJ2-3
CDR3: ASSPLGGGLFSDTQY

V: TRBV10-3
size: -
J: TRBJ1-5
CDR3: AISQGASSNQPQH

V: TRBV7-2
size: -
J: TRBJ1-6
CDR3: ASSLGWDRGYNSPLH

V: TRBV13
size: -
J: TRBJ2-7
CDR3: ASSLGASGRVHSYEQY

V: TRBV10-3
size: -
J: TRBJ1-1
CDR3: AISVGGRDRHSGTEAF

V: TRBV27
size: -
J: TRBJ2-6
CDR3: ASSFSPGQGSSGANVLT

V: TRBV4-1
size: -
J: TRBJ2-1
CDR3: ASSQPTSGRFYEQF

V: TRBV12-5
size: -
J: TRBJ2-7
CDR3: ASGKLAGVYEQY

V: TRBV5-1
size: few
J: TRBJ1-1
CDR3: ASSPPRVGQGASDTEAF

V: TRBV11-2
size: -
J: TRBJ2-1
CDR3: ASSLLFSSYNEQF

V: TRBV5-1
size: -
J: TRBJ2-3
CDR3: ASSLVGLTTDTQY

V: TRBV7-8
size: few
J: TRBJ1-2
CDR3: ASSLVRLPNGYT

V: TRBV7-8
size: -
J: TRBJ1-5
CDR3: ASSHSEGRQPQH

V: TRBV5-4
size: -
J: TRBJ1-1
CDR3: ASSLEGSGAEAF

V: TRBV5-6
size: -
J: TRBJ2-7
CDR3: ASSLDRVFSEQY

V: TRBV2
size: -
J: TRBJ1-1
CDR3: ASRGEGNTEAF

V: TRBV28
size: -
J: TRBJ2-2
CDR3: ASKRGTGSANTGELF

V: TRBV2
size: -
J: TRBJ2-7
CDR3: ASSEEGASYYEQY

V: TRBV4-3
size: -
J: TRBJ2-1
CDR3: ASSQVLSSYNEQF

V: TRBV5-5
size: -
J: TRBJ1-5
CDR3: ASTLFPGLNQPQH

V: TRBV9
size: once
J: TRBJ2-3
CDR3: ASSTGGGWSTDTQY

V: TRBV10-3
size: -
J: TRBJ1-6
CDR3: AISATGTGDSPLH

V: TRBV25-1
size: -
J: TRBJ1-1
CDR3: ASSAGQLNTEAF

V: TRBV7-2
size: few
J: TRBJ2-7
CDR3: ASSLGGTGGYEQY

V: TRBV10-2
size: few
J: TRBJ2-4
CDR3: ASSERIAGDLAKNIQY

V: TRBV7-9
size: -
J: TRBJ1-2
CDR3: ASSIGQGFDGYT

V: TRBV27
size: -
J: TRBJ2-3
CDR3: ASSSLAGARTDTQY

V: TRBV6-5
size: -
J: TRBJ2-3
CDR3: ASSRAGGGTDTQY

V: TRBV18
size: -
J: TRBJ2-7
CDR3: ASSPVTSGTYEQY

V: TRBV7-3
size: -
J: TRBJ1-3
CDR3: ASSYDRGGTIY

V: TRBV4-2
size: -
J: TRBJ2-1
CDR3: ASSPDLIGQF

V: TRBV2
size: -
J: TRBJ2-1
CDR3: ASRYPKLAGEGEQF

V: TRBV19
size: -
J: TRBJ2-5
CDR3: ASSIGSGGAVETQY

V: TRBV19
size: -
J: TRBJ1-1
CDR3: ASSYGGQVPEAF

V: TRBV14
size: -
J: TRBJ2-7
CDR3: ASSPRQGAYEQY